Listed here are 32 T cell receptor delta chains from one sample, sequenced in a study of gamma-delta T cells after stem cell transplantation. TCRdb reanalysed the RT-PCR reads with CATT. The data hold about 11,000 delta-chain clones, with approximately 40% observed a single time. The specimen sequenced was gamma-delta T cells. These receptors were taken from a human donor. It is not recorded whose cells these are; they may come from a transplant donor.

Of note for this clone: The junction and the germline gene differ at one end; a read error may be behind it. V usage is TRDV1 and J usage is TRDJ1; the D gene is possibly TRDD3 (6 bases). There are 19 residues in the CDR3. Per the germline V gene, CDR1 is TSWWSYY and CDR2 is QGS. The CDR3 region is CAIGERGRSGGSYTDKLIF. The CDR3 nucleotides read TGTGCTATTGGGGAAAGAGGTCGAAGTGGGGGTTCGTACACCGATAAACTCATCTTT.

On this clone: The junction departs from the called germline gene at one end, perhaps through a read error. The chain couples TRDV2 to TRDJ2, with a weak D call TRDD3 (6 bases). In germline, CDR1 is GEAIGNYY, CDR2 EKD. The CDR3 sequence is 18 residues long. CDR3 nucleotide sequence: TGTGCCTGTGACACCACGTACTGGGTGAAAGCTTTGACAGCAAAACTCTTCTTT. It encodes CACDTTYWVKALTAKLFF.

This chain links TRDV2 with TRDJ3, with 8 bases that match TRDD3. The germline gives CDR1 GEAIGNYY, CDR2 EKD. The length of the CDR3 is 22 residues. V dropped 3 bases and J dropped 1; count of bases not matched to a gene: 19. The CDR3 loop reads CACDPSDWGDIPCSWDTRQMFF. CDR3 in DNA: TGTGCCTGTGACCCTTCTGACTGGGGGGATATACCCTGTTCCTGGGACACCCGACAGATGTTTTTC.

This clone was counted between two and nine times. The rearrangement uses TRDV1 and TRDJ1; D is ambiguous. Germline CDR1 is TSWWSYY and CDR2 is QGS. This CDR3 has 11 residues. Trimming stripped 2 bases from V and 8 bases from J, with 6 bases between. The CDR3 is CALGEEAKLIF. DNA for the CDR3: TGTGCTCTTGGGGAAGAGGCGAAACTCATCTTT.

As concerns this clone: Given a much more abundant clone one base away, this may be a read error. Other nucleotide sequences in the sample specify the same CDR3. The chain employs TRDV2 and TRDJ1, with TRDD3 matching 9 bases. Germline V lookup: CDR1 GEAIGNYY, CDR2 EKD. The CDR3 is 18 residues long. V gave up 1 base and J gave up 0 bases; unmatched junction bases: 11. The CDR3 bases are TGTGCCTGTGACACTCCACTGGGGGACAAACCGTACACCGATAAACTCATCTTT. Protein: CACDTPLGDKPYTDKLIF.

This clone was seen only a few times. The sample carries other DNA sequences with the same CDR3. The chain joins TRDV1 to TRDJ1, with D possibly TRDD2 on 8 matching bases. CDR1 and CDR2 from the germline V gene are TSWWSYY and QGS. The V end was cut by 3 bases, the J end by 0 bases, with 32 bases between. CDR3 length: 22 residues. The CDR3 nucleotides read TGTGCTCTTGGGGACCGTCTTCCTACGAATCCTCTGGGGGCTCAGTACACCGATAAACTCATCTTT. This codes for CALGDRLPTNPLGAQYTDKLIF.

The CDR3 DNA follows: TGTGCCCTCAATTTCATACAAGGGAGACGCAGGTACACCGATAAACTCATCTTT. This encodes CALNFIQGRRRYTDKLIF. The chain recombines TRDV3 with TRDJ1, with D unclear. The V gene lost 5 bases and the J gene lost 0 bases, with 28 bases spanning the gap. The germline V gene has CDR1 TVYSNPD and CDR2 GDNSRS (reference sequence). This CDR3 region has 18 residues.

The chain employs TRDV1 and TRDJ1; 7 nucleotides match TRDD3. Germline assignment: CDR1 TSWWSYY and CDR2 QGS. The CDR3 loop spans 18 amino acids. V lost 1 base and J lost 0; bases outside the gene matches: 11. The CDR3 DNA sequence: TGTGCTCTTGGGGAACCTGGGGGTTTTGGTCTGTACACCGATAAACTCATCTTT. This translates into CALGEPGGFGLYTDKLIF.

The chain combines TRDV3 with TRDJ1, with TRDD3 matching over 12 bases. Germline-derived CDR1 and CDR2 are TVYSNPD and GDNSRS (reference sequence). V lost 2 bases to trimming and J lost 0 bases; unmatched junction nucleotides: 28. CDR3 length equals 23 residues. The CDR3 is CAFYPAFLDCTGGYSPYTDKLIF. The CDR3 DNA is TGTGCCTTTTACCCGGCCTTCCTAGACTGTACTGGGGGATACTCCCCGTACACCGATAAACTCATCTTT.

On this clone itself: One junction end disagrees with the germline gene, perhaps due to a read error. The chain couples TRDV3 to TRDJ1; D is perhaps TRDD3 (5 bases). CDR1 TVYSNPD and CDR2 GDNSRS come from the germline V gene (reference sequence). The CDR3 length is 13 residues. CDR3 nucleotide sequence: TGTGCCCTGAAGGACGGAAACACCGATACACTCATCTTT. The encoded protein is CALKDGNTDTLIF.

This clone was counted only a few times. DNA for the CDR3: TGTGCTCTTGGGGAACGTGGGGGATACTCGTACACCGATAAACTCATCTTT. Translation: CALGERGGYSYTDKLIF. This sequence joins TRDV1 and TRDJ1; TRDD3 agrees at 10 bases. The trim removed 1 base at V and 0 bases at J, leaving 5 bases unmatched. The germline V gene encodes CDR1 TSWWSYY and CDR2 QGS. CDR3 size: 17 residues.

Remarks on this clone: A much larger clone sits a single nucleotide away, making a read error possible. V usage is TRDV2 and J usage is TRDJ3; TRDD3 aligns across 8 bases. V dropped 0 bases and J dropped 0; count of bases not matched to a gene: 6. There are 19 residues in the CDR3. CDR1 is GEAIGNYY and CDR2 is EKD in the germline V gene. Here the CDR3 DNA reads TGTGCCTGTGACACCGACTGGGGGCCCCTCTCCTGGGACACCCGACAGATGTTTTTC. The encoded protein is CACDTDWGPLSWDTRQMFF.

The V call is TRDV1, the J call TRDJ1; D is unclear. Germline CDR1 is TSWWSYY and CDR2 is QGS. The CDR3 runs 17 residues. Between the trimmed V and J ends, which lost 2 bases and 3 bases, there was a span of 19 bases. In DNA form, the CDR3 reads TGTGCTCTTGGGGAAGCGGGCCGGGGCCGATCGGCCGATAAACTCATCTTT. This encodes CALGEAGRGRSADKLIF.

This clone has just a few counts. This chain joins TRDV1 and TRDJ1; maybe TRDD2 (9 bases). Germline V CDR1 and CDR2: TSWWSYY, QGS. V was trimmed by 2 bases and J by 1 base, leaving 38 bases between them. The CDR3 is 24 amino acids. CDR3 nucleotide sequence: TGTGCTCTTGGGGAATCCCTCCTTCCTACCCCGCCGGATGGAGATACTGGGGGCACCGATAAACTCATCTTT. It translates to CALGESLLPTPPDGDTGGTDKLIF.

Only a few counts were recorded for this clone. The chain links TRDV2 to TRDJ3, with a possible D match to TRDD3 (6 bases). Trimming stripped 0 bases from V and 3 bases from J, with 23 bases between. Germline CDR1 and CDR2: GEAIGNYY and EKD. This CDR3 is built from 21 residues. DNA for the CDR3: TGTGCCTGTGACACCGGTGAGCACTGGGAGAGGAGCTTCTGGGACACCCGACAGATGTTTTTC. As protein: CACDTGEHWERSFWDTRQMFF.

This clone was seen a few times. The chain joins TRDV1 to TRDJ1, with a tentative D call TRDD2 (6 bases). Germline assignment: CDR1 TSWWSYY and CDR2 QGS. With 4 bases removed from V and 0 bases from J, the gap between germline ends came to 36 bases. The CDR3 is 23 residues long. The CDR3 sequence is CALGVRIPRGVRGFSSYTDKLIF. In DNA, the CDR3 is TGTGCTCTTGGGGTCCGTATTCCTAGGGGAGTGAGGGGGTTCTCCTCCTACACCGATAAACTCATCTTT.

This clone is medium-sized in the sample. The chain joins TRDV2 to TRDJ1; possible D gene TRDD3, 6 bases. Germline CDR1 and CDR2: GEAIGNYY and EKD. Trimming shortened V by 0 bases and J by 2 bases, and 27 bases separated the two germline ends. The CDR3 is 20 amino acids. CDR3 bases: TGTGCCTGTGACACCGGGTTGTTGAGGGGATCCAGTCTATCGACCGATAAACTCATCTTT. Its translation: CACDTGLLRGSSLSTDKLIF.

V and J are TRDV2 and TRDJ1; D might be TRDD2 (5 bases). V was shortened by 0 bases and J by 0 bases, with 19 bases between the two germline ends. This CDR3 region has 18 residues. Germline values: CDR1 GEAIGNYY, CDR2 EKD. The CDR3: CACDTGPVAFKYTDKLIF. The CDR3 coding sequence is TGTGCCTGTGACACCGGACCTGTGGCCTTCAAATACACCGATAAACTCATCTTT.

This clone appeared a few times. This CDR3 is CACDAVRLATGGLSWDTRQMFF. The CDR3 coding sequence is TGTGCCTGTGACGCCGTTCGATTGGCTACTGGGGGCCTCTCCTGGGACACCCGACAGATGTTTTTC. The chain joins TRDV2 to TRDJ3; the match to TRDD3 covers 8 bases. This CDR3 comprises 22 residues. Unmatched junction bases numbered 18, after V lost 3 bases and J lost 0 bases. Germline CDR1 and CDR2: GEAIGNYY and EKD.

This chain uses TRDV1 with TRDJ1; no clear D gene. Per the germline V gene, CDR1 is TSWWSYY and CDR2 is QGS. This CDR3 is 15 amino acids long. With 2 bases removed from V and 3 bases from J, the gap between germline ends came to 13 bases. CDR3 region: CALGESLLGPDKLIF. The CDR3 nucleotides read TGTGCTCTTGGGGAATCTCTCCTTGGTCCCGATAAACTCATCTTT.

This clone was picked up a small number of times. The chain employs TRDV1 and TRDJ1, with 12 nucleotides matching TRDD3. This CDR3 spans 24 amino acids. In germline, CDR1 is TSWWSYY, CDR2 QGS. V gave up 3 bases and J gave up 3 bases; unmatched junction bases: 29. The CDR3 reads CALGDPRLASNEILGDTKSDKLIF. CDR3 nucleotides: TGTGCTCTTGGGGACCCCCGTCTCGCTTCCAACGAAATACTGGGGGATACAAAGTCCGATAAACTCATCTTT.

The chain has TRDV2 and TRDJ1; 9 nucleotides align to TRDD3. Germline V gives CDR1 GEAIGNYY, CDR2 EKD. J lost 0 bases, V lost 5 bases, and 18 bases had no gene match. This CDR3 comprises 19 residues. CDR3: CACATNNRGDTSDTDKLIF. CDR3 nucleotides: TGTGCCTGTGCCACTAATAACCGCGGGGATACGTCTGACACCGATAAACTCATCTTT.

Regarding this clone: At one of its ends the junction is not consistent with the germline gene, which may arise from a read error. The chain uses TRDV1 and TRDJ1; D could derive from TRDD2 or TRDD3 (6 bases each). Germline CDR1 is TSWWSYY and CDR2 is QGS. There are 22 residues in the CDR3. CDR3 region: CAIGDSYSFIGFTLLYTDKLIF. The DNA for the CDR3 is TGTGCTATTGGGGATTCCTATAGCTTCATTGGTTTTACCCTATTGTACACCGATAAACTCATCTTT.

The genes are TRAV29/DV5 and TRDJ1; the match to TRDD3 covers 8 bases. The ends lost 1 base at V and 0 bases at J; junction bases unmatched: 26. Germline CDR1 NSMFDY, CDR2 ISSIKDK. The CDR3 runs 22 residues. CDR3 protein: CAASYSPLPSVLGARNTDKLIF. CDR3 DNA: TGTGCAGCAAGCTACTCTCCACTTCCTTCGGTACTGGGGGCCCGGAACACCGATAAACTCATCTTT.

This clone was observed a handful of times. The gene calls are TRDV3 and TRDJ1; 13 nucleotides align to TRDD3. Germline CDR1 TVYSNPD, CDR2 GDNSRS (reference sequence). The CDR3 is 22 amino acids. V gave up 2 bases and J gave up 3 bases; unmatched junction bases: 27. In nucleotides, the CDR3 is TGTGCCTTTCGAACCCTGATCTTCACCTTACTGGGGGATACGCGAGAGGCCGATAAACTCATCTTT. Protein sequence: CAFRTLIFTLLGDTREADKLIF.

Note on this clone: With a much larger clone just one base away, this may be a read error. The chain uses TRDV2 and TRDJ3; TRDD3 matches at 13 bases. The CDR3 loop spans 21 amino acids. Germline CDR1 reads GEAIGNYY; CDR2 reads EKD. V lost 4 bases, J lost 1 base, and 12 bases stayed unmatched. The CDR3 here is CACESLLGDTQGSWDTRQMFF. The CDR3 nucleotides are TGTGCCTGTGAGTCTCTACTGGGGGATACGCAAGGGTCCTGGGACACCCGACAGATGTTTTTC.

This chain joins TRDV1 and TRDJ1, with 12 bases fitting TRDD3. From germline, CDR1 is TSWWSYY and CDR2 QGS. This CDR3 comprises 19 residues. V lost 4 bases, J lost 0 bases, and 12 bases stayed unmatched. This chain's CDR3 is CALGVLRLGDTGNTDKLIF. CDR3 in DNA: TGTGCTCTTGGGGTCCTACGGCTGGGGGATACGGGAAACACCGATAAACTCATCTTT.

By share, this clone counts as medium-sized. The chain couples TRDV2 to TRDJ1; D is unclear. Per the germline V gene, CDR1 is GEAIGNYY and CDR2 is EKD. The CDR3 totals 13 residues. V dropped 5 bases and J dropped 0 bases, with 9 bases sitting between them. CDR3 amino acids: CACGPRYTDKLIF. The CDR3, as DNA: TGTGCCTGTGGCCCGAGGTACACCGATAAACTCATCTTT.

CDR3 in DNA: TGTGCTCTTGGGGAAAGGCGCTGGGGGATAATTAACCGGGACACCCGACAGATGTTTTTC. Its protein product is CALGERRWGIINRDTRQMFF. The V and J genes are TRDV1 and TRDJ3; 10 nucleotides match TRDD3. The J segment lost 5 bases and the V segment lost 2 bases, leaving 12 bases of the junction unmatched. From germline, CDR1 is TSWWSYY and CDR2 QGS. The CDR3 has 20 residues.

Remarks on this clone: Its ends do not fully match the called genes, so a read error is possible. V and J are TRDV1 and TRDJ1, with 9 positions matching TRDD2. The CDR3 consists of 16 residues. The germline V gene encodes CDR1 TSWWSYY and CDR2 QGS. CDR3 loop: CARGCLPTGYTDKLIF. The CDR3, as DNA: TGTGCTCGTGGGTGCCTTCCTACTGGGTACACCGATAAACTCATCTTT.

CDR3 sequence reads: CASHYGGKSYWGIRVTDKLIF. The CDR3 DNA is TGTGCCTCCCATTACGGGGGAAAGTCCTACTGGGGGATAAGGGTAACCGATAAACTCATCTTT. The chain uses TRDV3 and TRDJ1, with 11 bases lining up with TRDD3. V lost 4 bases to trimming and J lost 2 bases; unmatched junction nucleotides: 27. The CDR3 consists of 21 residues. Germline V lookup: CDR1 TVYSNPD, CDR2 GDNSRS (reference sequence).

This clone has just a few counts. V usage is TRDV3 and J usage is TRDJ1; TRDD3 might be the D (10 bases). Per germline, CDR1 TVYSNPD and CDR2 GDNSRS (reference sequence). V was trimmed by 3 bases and J by 0 bases, leaving 38 bases between them. CDR3 length equals 22 residues. The CDR3: CAFPSFLPEVGGYAGDTDKLIF. The CDR3 region has the DNA TGTGCCTTCCCCTCCTTCCTACCGGAGGTAGGGGGATACGCGGGGGACACCGATAAACTCATCTTT.